This T cell receptor (beta chain) originates from a study of ipilimumab plus nivolumab after autologous stem cell transplantation. Background on the study: Patients received a median of about five ipilimumab and roughly 8 nivolumab doses.

Starting 14 to 28 days after autologous transplant, ipilimumab 1 mg/kg was given. The CDR3 has 15 amino acids. Germline V gene lookup returns CDR1 SGHVS and CDR2 FQNEAQ. The protocol was immunoSEQ multiplex PCR, while the TCRdb copy is restricted to in-frame clones and leaves out a portion. The repertoire includes tens of thousands of clones, over 80% of them detected once, and roughly 2% sits in the top ten. Sample: PBMCs, taken in a trial of ipilimumab plus nivolumab as post-transplant consolidation. The rearrangement joins TRBV7-8 to TRBJ2-5, with D perhaps matching TRBD1 (6 bases). The DNA end is a closer match to TRBJ2-7, so the J assignment may be wrong. This TCR derives from a male donor with diffuse large B-cell lymphoma. CDR3 loop: CASSLAPGHFYEQYF. The CDR3 bases are TGTGCCAGCAGCTTAGCCCCGGGACACTTCTACGAGCAGTACTTC.